These 18 T cell receptor beta chains were sequenced from one sample in a study of blood T cell repertoires in COVID-19. The method was immunoSEQ multiplex PCR; TCRdb's version includes in-frame clones alone and lacks a portion of them. The data show 200,000 to 300,000 clones, 86% seen once. Material for sequencing was peripheral blood. Receptor source: a man aged 35-49 years who had recovered from COVID-19.

This clone was picked up one time. This chain uses TRBV7-8 with TRBJ1-1, with 9 bases identical to TRBD1. V was pared by 6 bases and J by 6 bases, with 8 bases of the junction left unmatched. CDR3 length: 14 amino acids. Germline V CDR1 and CDR2: SGHVS, FQNEAQ. The CDR3 protein is CASRPGTGLSEAFF. DNA for the CDR3: TGTGCCAGCAGACCCGGGACAGGGCTTTCTGAAGCTTTCTTT.

The V call is TRBV13, the J call TRBJ2-1, with D possibly being TRBD2 (5 bases). Trimming shortened V by 4 bases and J by 5 bases, and 12 bases separated the two germline ends. Germline CDR1 is PRHDT and CDR2 is FYEKMQ (reference sequence). The CDR3 sequence is 14 residues long. In DNA, the CDR3 is TGTGCCAGCAGCTCTCGGGGTGGACACAATGAGCAGTTCTTC. It translates to CASSSRGGHNEQFF.

The chain employs TRBV6-6 and TRBJ1-1, with D possibly TRBD1 on 6 matching bases. The V gene's germline CDR1 is MNHNY and CDR2 SVGAGI (reference sequence). The CDR3 sequence is 14 residues long. V was clipped by 5 bases and J by 2 bases, with 12 bases between them. CDR3 sequence: CASSPGHSNTEAFF. In nucleotides, the CDR3 is TGTGCCAGCAGTCCGGGACATTCTAACACTGAAGCTTTCTTT.

The V call is TRBV6-5, the J call TRBJ1-1; possible D gene TRBD1, 6 bases. The CDR3 extends over 16 amino acids. Germline lookup yields CDR1 MNHEY and CDR2 SVGAGI. The V and J ends lost 4 bases and 0 bases respectively, with 15 bases between them. Here the CDR3 DNA reads TGTGCCAGCAGTTCTCGAGGACAGCCGATGAACACTGAAGCTTTCTTT. This translates into CASSSRGQPMNTEAFF.

The V and J genes are TRBV19 and TRBJ1-6; D unresolved. The CDR3 contains 15 residues. CDR1 and CDR2 from the germline V gene are LNHDA and SQIVND (reference sequence). V dropped 5 bases and J dropped 7 bases, with 15 bases sitting between them. CDR3 protein: CASSPRGMRNSPLHF. CDR3 DNA: TGTGCCAGTAGTCCGAGAGGGATGAGGAATTCACCCCTCCACTTT.

This chain uses TRBV29-1 with TRBJ2-5; 7 bases agree with TRBD2. V lost 3 bases, J lost 4 bases, and 14 bases stayed unmatched. CDR3 length: 16 amino acids. Looked up from germline, CDR1 is SQVTM and CDR2 is ANQGSEA. Here the CDR3 DNA reads TGCAGCGTTGAGTTCGGTGTACGGGGGGACCTAGAGACCCAGTACTTC. Translating it yields CSVEFGVRGDLETQYF.

The genes are TRBV7-9 and TRBJ2-2, with 12 bases fitting TRBD2. Germline V gene data show CDR1 as SEHNR and CDR2 as FQNEAQ (reference sequence). V was clipped by 5 bases and J by 0 bases; unmatched bases: 4. The CDR3 runs 17 residues. CDR3 in DNA: TGTGCCAGCAGCAGGACTAGCGGGGCTTCGAACACCGGGGAGCTGTTTTTT. It encodes CASSRTSGASNTGELFF. Complete variable domain (other parts from reference TRBV7-9 and TRBJ2-2): DTGVSQNPRHKITKRGQNVTFRCDPISEHNRLYWYRQTLGQGPEFLTYFQNEAQLEKSRLLSDRFSAERPKGSFSTLEIQRTEQGDSAMYLCASSRTSGASNTGELFFGEGSRLTVL.

The chain couples TRBV30 to TRBJ1-6; D remains ambiguous. The CDR3 sequence is 16 residues long. The germline V and J ends were trimmed by 2 bases and 10 bases, with 21 bases remaining between them. Looked up from germline, CDR1 is GTSNPN and CDR2 is SVGIG (reference sequence). This chain's CDR3 is CAWSLSGIKRPSPLHF. The CDR3 DNA reads TGTGCCTGGAGTTTGTCGGGAATCAAGCGACCGTCACCCCTCCACTTT.

The chain couples TRBV7-2 to TRBJ2-7, with 13 bases aligning to TRBD2. The CDR3 is 17 amino acids. V lost 3 bases, J lost 3 bases, and 8 bases stayed unmatched. Germline V CDR1 and CDR2: SGHTA, FQGNSA. CDR3 residues: CASSFPGLAGQIYEQYF. In DNA, the CDR3 is TGTGCCAGCAGCTTCCCGGGACTAGCGGGACAAATCTACGAGCAGTACTTC.

The gene calls are TRBV11-3 and TRBJ2-2; no clear D. CDR3 size: 14 residues. V shed 2 bases and J shed 5 bases, with 9 bases lying between them. CDR1 and CDR2 from the germline V gene are SGHNT and YENEEA. CDR3 sequence: CASSLQPRTGELFF. The CDR3 DNA is TGTGCCAGCAGCTTACAGCCCAGGACCGGGGAGCTGTTTTTT.

This clone was seen a handful of times. This chain uses TRBV7-9 with TRBJ1-1, with D perhaps TRBD1 (5 bases). Germline V gives CDR1 SEHNR, CDR2 FQNEAQ (reference sequence). The CDR3 totals 16 residues. With 5 bases removed from V and 5 bases from J, the gap between germline ends came to 21 bases. The chain's CDR3 is CASSPRASGEGTEAFF. CDR3 DNA: TGTGCCAGCAGCCCTAGAGCTTCGGGGGAAGGGACTGAAGCTTTCTTT.

The chain has TRBV11-2 and TRBJ2-3; possible D gene TRBD2, 7 bases. Between the trimmed V and J ends, which lost 0 bases and 0 bases, there was a span of 10 bases. Germline V gene sequence: CDR1 SGHAT, CDR2 FQNNGV. The CDR3 sequence is 16 residues long. CDR3 protein: CASSLERGGSTDTQYF. The CDR3 region has the DNA TGTGCCAGCAGCTTAGAGAGGGGGGGGAGCACAGATACGCAGTATTTT.

The chain recombines TRBV14 with TRBJ1-1, with D perhaps TRBD1 (6 bases). CDR3 length: 15 amino acids. From germline, CDR1 is SGHDN and CDR2 FVKESK. V was pared by 3 bases and J by 5 bases, with 16 bases between. The CDR3 DNA reads as TGTGCCAGCAGCCAGATGGGACAACCAGGGACTGAAGCTTTCTTT. This sequence encodes CASSQMGQPGTEAFF.

This clone was seen once. This chain links TRBV2 with TRBJ2-2, with 14 bases lining up with TRBD2. The CDR3 is 16 amino acids. J gave up 5 bases and V 5 bases, and 4 bases lay outside the gene matches. Germline-derived CDR1 and CDR2 are SNHLY and FYNNEI. CDR3 region: CASSRTSGRSTGELFF. CDR3 DNA: TGTGCCAGCAGTCGGACTAGCGGGAGGTCTACCGGGGAGCTGTTTTTT.

This clone has a handful of counts. The chain uses TRBV30 and TRBJ2-1, with 7 bases identical to TRBD1. The CDR3 covers 18 residues. V was clipped by 3 bases and J by 0 bases; unmatched bases: 14. Germline V gene sequence: CDR1 GTSNPN, CDR2 SVGIG (reference sequence). CDR3 sequence (DNA): TGTGCCTGGAGGGGCGGACAGGCGCCTCTAAACTCCTACAATGAGCAGTTCTTC. Protein product: CAWRGGQAPLNSYNEQFF.

The rearrangement links TRBV30 to TRBJ2-5; D possibly corresponds to TRBD1 (6 bases). CDR1 GTSNPN and CDR2 SVGIG come from the germline V gene (reference sequence). The CDR3 has 13 amino acids. The V gene lost 2 bases and the J gene lost 4 bases, with 11 bases spanning the gap. The CDR3 loop is CAWSKQGSETQYF. The CDR3 bases are TGTGCCTGGAGTAAACAGGGTTCAGAGACCCAGTACTTC.

The chain carries TRBV6-6 and TRBJ2-7, with D maybe TRBD1 (6 bases). Germline CDR1 is MNHNY and CDR2 is SVGAGI (reference sequence). The CDR3 spans 13 residues. Trimming removed 2 bases at V and 4 bases at J, with 9 bases between. CDR3 region: CASSYVQGYEQYF. DNA for the CDR3: TGTGCCAGCAGTTACGTACAGGGATACGAGCAGTACTTC.

In the case of this clone: The same CDR3 can be traced to other DNA sequences in this sample. The rearrangement uses TRBV7-2 and TRBJ2-3; D is unclear. Germline CDR1 reads SGHTA; CDR2 reads FQGNSA. Trimming pared 5 bases from V and 5 bases from J, leaving 8 bases between. CDR3 length equals 12 residues. The chain's CDR3 is CASSRSRDTQYF. The CDR3 coding sequence is TGTGCCAGCAGCCGGTCTAGAGATACGCAGTATTTT.